This is a list of T cell receptor beta chains from one sample in a study of early T cells in non-severe SARS-CoV-2 infection. A single record per CDR3 protein comes from TCRdb applying MiXCR to the 5' RACE reads. This repertoire shows roughly 75,000 distinct CDR3 sequences, over 9.5% found once; its top ten account for more than 3%. Sequencing input: whole blood. The receptors were sampled from an adult who was a healthcare worker with PCR-confirmed SARS-CoV-2 infection or an uninfected control (not recorded which). Each CDR3 is given with its conserved first and last residue. Each record gives: CDR3 DNA, CDR3 protein, clone size, J gene, CDR3 length, V gene, D gene. D genes are given only for firm matches. Not every row has a clone size; where given, it reads once, few, many or a size class.

CDR3nt: TGCAGCGTTATAGCGGGAGTGAGTCGTCACGAGCAGTACTTC; CDR3aa: CSVIAGVSRHEQYF; abundance: -; j_gene: TRBJ2-7; len: 14; v_gene: TRBV29-1; d_gene: TRBD2
CDR3nt: TGCAGCGTTGAATCGGGGTTAGGAAACACCATATATTTT; CDR3aa: CSVESGLGNTIYF; abundance: -; j_gene: TRBJ1-3; len: 13; v_gene: TRBV29-1; d_gene: -
CDR3nt: TGTGCCAGCAGGAGCACAGATACGCAGTATTTT; CDR3aa: CASRSTDTQYF; abundance: -; j_gene: TRBJ2-3; len: 11; v_gene: TRBV28; d_gene: -
CDR3nt: TGTGCCACCAGCAGAGATCTAGCGGGAGATGTGGATGAGCAGTTCTTC; CDR3aa: CATSRDLAGDVDEQFF; abundance: few; j_gene: TRBJ2-1; len: 16; v_gene: TRBV15; d_gene: TRBD2
CDR3nt: TGTGCCAGCAGCTTACAGGCACAGGGGATAGCCTACGAGCAGTACTTC; CDR3aa: CASSLQAQGIAYEQYF; abundance: many; j_gene: TRBJ2-7; len: 16; v_gene: TRBV7-6; d_gene: TRBD1
CDR3nt: TGTGCCAGCACCCCCCCCGGGACTAGGGCGAGAGAGACCCAGTACTTC; CDR3aa: CASTPPGTRARETQYF; abundance: few; j_gene: TRBJ2-5; len: 16; v_gene: TRBV7-8; d_gene: TRBD2
CDR3nt: TGTGCCAGCAGTTTCCCCGGCGGTAACCAAGAGACCCAGTACTTC; CDR3aa: CASSFPGGNQETQYF; abundance: -; j_gene: TRBJ2-5; len: 15; v_gene: TRBV28; d_gene: -
CDR3nt: TGTGCCATCAGCGCAGGGGAGGGACCAGATACGCAGTATTTT; CDR3aa: CAISAGEGPDTQYF; abundance: -; j_gene: TRBJ2-3; len: 14; v_gene: TRBV10-3; d_gene: -
CDR3nt: TGTGCCAGCAGTTTCCGAAACGGGGAGCAGTACTTC; CDR3aa: CASSFRNGEQYF; abundance: few; j_gene: TRBJ2-7; len: 12; v_gene: TRBV27; d_gene: -
CDR3nt: TGTGCCAGCAGTTCACAGGGGGCTCTCTCCTACAATGAGCAGTTCTTC; CDR3aa: CASSSQGALSYNEQFF; abundance: many; j_gene: TRBJ2-1; len: 16; v_gene: TRBV5-4; d_gene: TRBD1
CDR3nt: TGTGCCAGCAGTTACAGGGGTAAGGCTCGAGCGAACTATGGCTACACCTTC; CDR3aa: CASSYRGKARANYGYTF; abundance: few; j_gene: TRBJ1-2; len: 17; v_gene: TRBV6-2/TRBV6-3; d_gene: -
CDR3nt: TGTGCCAGCAGCTTAGTAATTCAGGGCGAAGCTTTCTTT; CDR3aa: CASSLVIQGEAFF; abundance: few; j_gene: TRBJ1-1; len: 13; v_gene: TRBV7-9; d_gene: -
CDR3nt: TGTGCCAGCCTTGCCCGGGACAGGGGTCGAGAGACCCAGTACTTC; CDR3aa: CASLARDRGRETQYF; abundance: few; j_gene: TRBJ2-5; len: 15; v_gene: TRBV28; d_gene: TRBD1
CDR3nt: TGTGCCAGCTCACCACGCCCACCCACCGGGGAGCTGTTTTTT; CDR3aa: CASSPRPPTGELFF; abundance: -; j_gene: TRBJ2-2; len: 14; v_gene: TRBV18; d_gene: -
CDR3nt: TGTGCCAGCAGCCCCCGGACTAGCGAGGAGACCCAGTACTTC; CDR3aa: CASSPRTSEETQYF; abundance: -; j_gene: TRBJ2-5; len: 14; v_gene: TRBV9; d_gene: TRBD2
CDR3nt: TGTGCCAGCCGAGGGCTAGTAAGATCCGGGGAGCTGTTTTTT; CDR3aa: CASRGLVRSGELFF; abundance: few; j_gene: TRBJ2-2; len: 14; v_gene: TRBV28; d_gene: -
CDR3nt: TGTGCCAGCAGGCCTCAGCGAGGAGGAGCCTCCTACGAGCAGTACTTC; CDR3aa: CASRPQRGGASYEQYF; abundance: -; j_gene: TRBJ2-7; len: 16; v_gene: TRBV28; d_gene: -
CDR3nt: TGTGCCAGCAGCCCCCCGTCCGGCCTGGAGACCCAGTACTTC; CDR3aa: CASSPPSGLETQYF; abundance: -; j_gene: TRBJ2-5; len: 14; v_gene: TRBV11-2; d_gene: -
CDR3nt: TGCAGTGCCGCACGGACTGTTCAAGAGACCCAGTACTTC; CDR3aa: CSAARTVQETQYF; abundance: -; j_gene: TRBJ2-5; len: 13; v_gene: TRBV20-1; d_gene: -
CDR3nt: TGTGCCAGCAGCCCTAGGACAGGGTATAATGAAAAACTGTTTTTT; CDR3aa: CASSPRTGYNEKLFF; abundance: few; j_gene: TRBJ1-4; len: 15; v_gene: TRBV12-3/TRBV12-4; d_gene: TRBD1
CDR3nt: TGTGCCAGCACCACACAAGTCCGGAATACGCAGTATTTT; CDR3aa: CASTTQVRNTQYF; abundance: few; j_gene: TRBJ2-3; len: 13; v_gene: TRBV14; d_gene: -
CDR3nt: TGTGCCAGCAGTGAGTCCAACACCGGGGAGCTGTTTTTT; CDR3aa: CASSESNTGELFF; abundance: many; j_gene: TRBJ2-2; len: 13; v_gene: TRBV6-4; d_gene: -
CDR3nt: TGCAGCGTTAGCGGGCTAGCGGACTACAATGAGCAGTTCTTC; CDR3aa: CSVSGLADYNEQFF; abundance: -; j_gene: TRBJ2-1; len: 14; v_gene: TRBV29-1; d_gene: TRBD2
CDR3nt: TGTGCCAGCTCACCACCGACTAGCGGAGCCTACGAGCAGTACTTC; CDR3aa: CASSPPTSGAYEQYF; abundance: many; j_gene: TRBJ2-7; len: 15; v_gene: TRBV18; d_gene: TRBD2
CDR3nt: TGCAGTGCTAGACCAGGGGGCAACACAGATACGCAGTATTTT; CDR3aa: CSARPGGNTDTQYF; abundance: -; j_gene: TRBJ2-3; len: 14; v_gene: TRBV20-1; d_gene: TRBD1
CDR3nt: TGTGCCACCCGCCGCCCCGACCCGGGGGGGAATGAGCAGTTCTTC; CDR3aa: CATRRPDPGGNEQFF; abundance: few; j_gene: TRBJ2-1; len: 15; v_gene: TRBV15; d_gene: TRBD2
CDR3nt: TGTGCCAGCAGCCCGGGACTAGCGGGAGAAGACAATGAGCAGTTCTTC; CDR3aa: CASSPGLAGEDNEQFF; abundance: -; j_gene: TRBJ2-1; len: 16; v_gene: TRBV7-6; d_gene: TRBD2
CDR3nt: TGTGCCAGCAGCACCCGCCAGGTGCACACCTTC; CDR3aa: CASSTRQVHTF; abundance: -; j_gene: TRBJ1-2; len: 11; v_gene: TRBV3-1; d_gene: -
CDR3nt: TGCAGTGCCGGCAATCGGGGACAGGGCCGCTACGAGCAGTACTTC; CDR3aa: CSAGNRGQGRYEQYF; abundance: many; j_gene: TRBJ2-7; len: 15; v_gene: TRBV20-1; d_gene: TRBD1
CDR3nt: TGTGCCAGCAGCCAAACTACAGGGGTCTACGAGCAGTACTTC; CDR3aa: CASSQTTGVYEQYF; abundance: many; j_gene: TRBJ2-7; len: 14; v_gene: TRBV3-1; d_gene: TRBD1
CDR3nt: TGTGCCATCAGTAAGACAGGGGAAGGGGAGCAGTTCTTC; CDR3aa: CAISKTGEGEQFF; abundance: many; j_gene: TRBJ2-1; len: 13; v_gene: TRBV10-3; d_gene: TRBD1
CDR3nt: TGCAGTGCTAGTCCAGGGCCGTCTTATGGCTACACCTTC; CDR3aa: CSASPGPSYGYTF; abundance: few; j_gene: TRBJ1-2; len: 13; v_gene: TRBV20-1; d_gene: -
CDR3nt: TGTGCCAGCAGGGGAGTGGAGACCCAGTACTTC; CDR3aa: CASRGVETQYF; abundance: few; j_gene: TRBJ2-5; len: 11; v_gene: TRBV27; d_gene: -
CDR3nt: TGCAGCGTTGCCGTGGGACAGGGTGAGAATTCACCCCTCCACTTT; CDR3aa: CSVAVGQGENSPLHF; abundance: -; j_gene: TRBJ1-6; len: 15; v_gene: TRBV29-1; d_gene: TRBD1
CDR3nt: TGTGCCAGCAGTGTTCACTTATCCCGAGACAAAAACATTCAGTACTTC; CDR3aa: CASSVHLSRDKNIQYF; abundance: -; j_gene: TRBJ2-4; len: 16; v_gene: TRBV6-1; d_gene: -
CDR3nt: TGTGCCAGCAGCTTAGGTGGCCCGAAGGATCAGCCCCAGCATTTT; CDR3aa: CASSLGGPKDQPQHF; abundance: many; j_gene: TRBJ1-5; len: 15; v_gene: TRBV7-9; d_gene: -
CDR3nt: TGTGCCAGCAGTTCCAGGGAGCTGGGGCAGTACTTC; CDR3aa: CASSSRELGQYF; abundance: many; j_gene: TRBJ2-7; len: 12; v_gene: TRBV12-3/TRBV12-4; d_gene: -
CDR3nt: TGTGCCAGCTCACCACCGGGTTCGGGGACTTACTACAATGAGCAGTTCTTC; CDR3aa: CASSPPGSGTYYNEQFF; abundance: few; j_gene: TRBJ2-1; len: 17; v_gene: TRBV18; d_gene: -
CDR3nt: TGTGCCAGCGGGGAGGAAGCGGGAGCCAACAATGAGCAGTTCTTC; CDR3aa: CASGEEAGANNEQFF; abundance: many; j_gene: TRBJ2-1; len: 15; v_gene: TRBV2; d_gene: TRBD2
CDR3nt: TGTGCCAGCAGCCCAGACAGGGCTGGGGCCAACGTCCTGACTTTC; CDR3aa: CASSPDRAGANVLTF; abundance: few; j_gene: TRBJ2-6; len: 15; v_gene: TRBV7-2; d_gene: TRBD1
CDR3nt: TGTGCCAGCAGCGTACCGGGACTAGCGGAAGAGACCCAGTACTTC; CDR3aa: CASSVPGLAEETQYF; abundance: few; j_gene: TRBJ2-5; len: 15; v_gene: TRBV9; d_gene: TRBD2
CDR3nt: TGTGCCAGCAGCTCAACGACAGGGAGCTCCTATAATTCACCCCTCCACTTT; CDR3aa: CASSSTTGSSYNSPLHF; abundance: many; j_gene: TRBJ1-6; len: 17; v_gene: TRBV7-9; d_gene: TRBD1
CDR3nt: TGTGCCAGCAGAACGACGAGGGACTACGAGCAGTACTTC; CDR3aa: CASRTTRDYEQYF; abundance: -; j_gene: TRBJ2-7; len: 13; v_gene: TRBV6-5; d_gene: -
CDR3nt: TGTGCCAGCAGCGCTGTAGGAGGTAGCGCGCTCTCCTACGAGCAGTACTTC; CDR3aa: CASSAVGGSALSYEQYF; abundance: many; j_gene: TRBJ2-7; len: 17; v_gene: TRBV28; d_gene: -
CDR3nt: TGTGCCAGTAGTATAGATCGTCGACGACCGGCCACTGAAGCTTTCTTT; CDR3aa: CASSIDRRRPATEAFF; abundance: many; j_gene: TRBJ1-1; len: 16; v_gene: TRBV19; d_gene: -
CDR3nt: TGTGCCAGCAGTTTACCCGGGAGGCTAGCGGGGACCTACGAGCAGTACTTC; CDR3aa: CASSLPGRLAGTYEQYF; abundance: few; j_gene: TRBJ2-7; len: 17; v_gene: TRBV28; d_gene: TRBD2
CDR3nt: TGTGCCTGGAGTGTAGCGGGGCATGGGGCCAACGTCCTGACTTTC; CDR3aa: CAWSVAGHGANVLTF; abundance: many; j_gene: TRBJ2-6; len: 15; v_gene: TRBV30; d_gene: TRBD2
CDR3nt: TGTGCCAGCAGCTTAGTTTTGCAGGGCTCCTTCACAGATACGCAGTATTTT; CDR3aa: CASSLVLQGSFTDTQYF; abundance: many; j_gene: TRBJ2-3; len: 17; v_gene: TRBV11-2; d_gene: -
CDR3nt: TGTGCCACCTCTAGGCCGGGAAAAACTGAAGCTTTCTTT; CDR3aa: CATSRPGKTEAFF; abundance: -; j_gene: TRBJ1-1; len: 13; v_gene: TRBV5-3; d_gene: -
CDR3nt: TGTGCCAGCAGGAGGACAGGAGGGGAGCAGTACTTC; CDR3aa: CASRRTGGEQYF; abundance: few; j_gene: TRBJ2-7; len: 12; v_gene: TRBV6-5; d_gene: -
CDR3nt: TGTGCCAGCTCACCCGGGACAGGGTCGGCCGGGGAGCTGTTTTTT; CDR3aa: CASSPGTGSAGELFF; abundance: many; j_gene: TRBJ2-2; len: 15; v_gene: TRBV18; d_gene: TRBD1
CDR3nt: TGTGCCAGCAGCTCCAGGGTGACCGGGGAGCTGTTTTTT; CDR3aa: CASSSRVTGELFF; abundance: -; j_gene: TRBJ2-2; len: 13; v_gene: TRBV7-6; d_gene: -
CDR3nt: TGCAGCGTAAAGTCTCTGACCGGGCTTGACGAGCAGTACTTC; CDR3aa: CSVKSLTGLDEQYF; abundance: many; j_gene: TRBJ2-7; len: 14; v_gene: TRBV29-1; d_gene: -
CDR3nt: TGTGCCAGCAGCTTCAAACAGGGCGCGAACACCGGGGAGCTGTTTTTT; CDR3aa: CASSFKQGANTGELFF; abundance: few; j_gene: TRBJ2-2; len: 16; v_gene: TRBV7-9; d_gene: -
CDR3nt: TGCGCCGGCGGACTAGCGGATAACACCGGGGAGCTGTTTTTT; CDR3aa: CAGGLADNTGELFF; abundance: -; j_gene: TRBJ2-2; len: 14; v_gene: TRBV5-1; d_gene: TRBD2